This T cell receptor (beta chain) was captured in a study of shared T cell receptors in the human thymus. CDR1 MNHNS and CDR2 SASEGT come from the germline V gene. This CDR3 region has 14 residues. Sequencing was performed with immunoSEQ multiplex PCR; in TCRdb, only in-frame clones are kept and a portion is missing. This sample has hundreds of thousands of clones, with about 89% found just once. The same sample was also studied in work on human thymus T cells. That work contributes: All donors were healthy Finnish infants who were undergoing corrective surgery to treat congenital heart defects. Thymic samples were excised during corrective heart operations. Across thymic and blood repertoires, the usage of V and J genes appeared to be biased. Related work found strong thymic repertoire overlap between unrelated individuals.

The sequence derives from a boy under two years old with a congenital heart defect. V usage is TRBV6-1 and J usage is TRBJ2-5; 13 nucleotides agree with TRBD2. With the DNA end fitting TRBJ2-7 better, the J assignment may be wrong. Sequences were obtained from thymocytes. The CDR3 sequence is CASSVRTSGSEQYF. The CDR3 DNA reads as TGTGCCAGCAGTGTTAGGACTAGCGGGAGCGAGCAGTACTTC.